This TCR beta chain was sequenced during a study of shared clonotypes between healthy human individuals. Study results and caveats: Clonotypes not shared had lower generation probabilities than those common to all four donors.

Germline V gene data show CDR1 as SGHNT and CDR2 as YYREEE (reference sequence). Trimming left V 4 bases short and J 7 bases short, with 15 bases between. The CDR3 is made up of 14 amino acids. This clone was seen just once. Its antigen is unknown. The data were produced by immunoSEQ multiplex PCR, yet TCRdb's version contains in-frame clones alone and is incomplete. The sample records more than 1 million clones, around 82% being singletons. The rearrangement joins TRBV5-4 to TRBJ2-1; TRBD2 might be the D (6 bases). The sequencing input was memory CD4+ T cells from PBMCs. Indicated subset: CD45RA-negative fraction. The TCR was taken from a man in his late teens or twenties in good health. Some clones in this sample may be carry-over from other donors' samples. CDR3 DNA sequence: TGTGCCAGCAGCCCCCCATCGACTAGTAATGAGCAGTTCTTC. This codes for CASSPPSTSNEQFF.